Listed here are 27 T cell receptor beta chains from one sample, sequenced in a study of T cells after yellow fever vaccination. From the 5' RACE reads, TCRdb called clonotypes with MiXCR, one entry per CDR3 protein. Of about 63,000 distinct CDR3 sequences in the sample, 6.5% to 8% were seen once. The input for sequencing was CD8+ T cells sorted from PBMCs, taken 15 days after the yellow fever booster vaccination. Receptors originate from a man aged 25-45 years who received the YFV17D yellow fever vaccine.

This clonotype was found many times. The chain combines TRBV6-5 with TRBJ2-4, with D possibly being TRBD1 or TRBD2 (5 bases each). Germline values: CDR1 MNHEY, CDR2 SVGAGI. Trimming stripped 1 base from V and 5 bases from J, with 12 bases between. This CDR3 is 15 amino acids long. The CDR3 DNA sequence: TGTGCCAGCAGTTACTTCCGGGACGGCCAAAACATTCAGTACTTC. It specifies CASSYFRDGQNIQYF.

This clonotype was found many times. The chain carries TRBV5-1 and TRBJ2-7; D may be TRBD1 (7 bases). V was cut by 6 bases and J by 6 bases, with 10 bases left in between. Germline V gene lookup returns CDR1 SGHRS and CDR2 YFSETQ. There are 11 residues in the CDR3. The CDR3 DNA is TGCGCCAGCAAGGAGGGGGCCGAGCAGTACTTC. Protein product: CASKEGAEQYF.

The table lists this clonotype with many counts. The gene calls are TRBV7-2 and TRBJ2-7; 8 nucleotides line up with TRBD1. Unmatched junction bases numbered 9, after V lost 5 bases and J lost 3 bases. CDR3 length: 15 residues. CDR1 is SGHTA, CDR2 FQGNSA, per germline. CDR3 sequence reads: CASSLNQGAVYEQYF. The CDR3 region has the DNA TGTGCCAGCAGCCTAAACCAGGGGGCCGTCTACGAGCAGTACTTC.

This clonotype showed up many times. This chain uses TRBV4-3 with TRBJ1-2; D remains unclear. Germline V gene lookup returns CDR1 LGHNA and CDR2 YSLEER. The CDR3 extends over 13 amino acids. Trimming removed 0 bases from V and 6 bases from J, with 8 bases in between. The CDR3 coding sequence is TGCGCCAGCAGCCAAGATCTGGGGAATGGCTACACCTTC. Translation gives CASSQDLGNGYTF.

Many counts were recorded for this clonotype. The CDR3 nucleotides are TGTGCCAGCAGTTTAGAACAGGGCCGGACCGGGGAGCTGTTTTTT. This sequence encodes CASSLEQGRTGELFF. The V call is TRBV27, the J call TRBJ2-2; D is possibly TRBD1 (6 bases). The germline V and J ends were trimmed by 2 bases and 5 bases, with 12 bases remaining between them. In germline, CDR1 is MNHEY, CDR2 SMNVEV (reference sequence). This CDR3 is built from 15 residues.

A few counts support this clonotype. V gene TRBV19 combines with J gene TRBJ1-5; the D gene is possibly TRBD1 (5 bases). The CDR3 sequence is 18 residues long. V was cut by 6 bases and J by 7 bases, with 28 bases left in between. The germline gives CDR1 LNHDA, CDR2 SQIVND (reference sequence). The CDR3 is CASSTSVGESSARQPQHF. CDR3 DNA sequence: TGTGCCAGTAGCACCTCAGTGGGGGAGTCCTCGGCCCGGCAGCCCCAGCATTTT. Full variable domain (rest looked up from reference TRBV19 and TRBJ1-5): DGGITQSPKYLFRKEGQNVTLSCEQNLNHDAMYWYRQDPGQGLRLIYYSQIVNDFQKGDIAEGYSVSREKKESFPLTVTSAQKNPTAFYLCASSTSVGESSARQPQHFGDGTRLSIL.

This clonotype was recorded a few times. The chain couples TRBV7-2 to TRBJ1-2; D may be TRBD1 (5 bases). Trimming cost V 4 bases and J 2 bases, with 17 bases left between them. The CDR3 has 16 amino acids. CDR1 is SGHTA, CDR2 FQGNSA, per germline. The CDR3 reads CASSSPVTELNYGYTF. The CDR3 region has the DNA TGTGCCAGCAGCTCTCCAGTGACAGAATTAAACTATGGCTACACCTTC.

This clonotype appeared many times. This chain joins TRBV9 and TRBJ2-1, with a weak D call TRBD2 (5 bases). This CDR3 comprises 13 residues. The V end lost 5 bases, the J end lost 8 bases, and 14 bases lay between the germline ends. The germline gives CDR1 SGDLS, CDR2 YYNGEE. CDR3 coding DNA: TGTGCCAGCAGACCCCCGGACGGGGATGAGCAGTTCTTC. It translates to CASRPPDGDEQFF.

In its sample, this clonotype was seen a few times. CDR3 nucleotide sequence: TGTGCCAGCAGTTTAATAGCGGGAGGGGTTGTTACCGGGGAGCTGTTTTTT. Translated: CASSLIAGGVVTGELFF. The chain carries TRBV6-5 and TRBJ2-2; the match to TRBD2 covers 11 bases. V gave up 4 bases and J gave up 5 bases; unmatched junction bases: 9. Per the germline V gene, CDR1 is MNHEY and CDR2 is SVGAGI. CDR3 length: 17 residues.

This clonotype was detected many times. The gene calls are TRBV29-1 and TRBJ2-1, with a tentative D call TRBD2 (5 bases). Deletions cut 6 bases from V and 3 bases from J, with 18 bases between. Germline V gene data show CDR1 as SQVTM and CDR2 as ANQGSEA. The CDR3 extends over 15 amino acids. In nucleotides, the CDR3 is TGCAGCGTCTCCCCGTTGCTAGCTATCTACAATGAGCAGTTCTTC. Its protein is CSVSPLLAIYNEQFF.

Details on this clonotype: A much larger clonotype is one base distant, so this may be a read error. This chain links TRBV10-3 with TRBJ2-3, with D possibly being TRBD1 (6 bases). V lost 3 bases and J lost 0, with 22 bases in between. The CDR3 totals 19 residues. Germline V gene sequence: CDR1 ENHRY, CDR2 SYGVKD. The CDR3 here is CAISDPGHGIRASTDTQYF. CDR3 nucleotides: TGTGCCATCAGTGACCCGGGACATGGGATCCGGGCTAGCACAGATACGCAGTATTTT.

In this sample, this clonotype is medium-sized (0.01 to 0.1%). The rearrangement uses TRBV5-4 and TRBJ1-2; D is perhaps TRBD1 (5 bases). The CDR3 is 15 amino acids. In germline, CDR1 is SGHNT, CDR2 YYREEE (reference sequence). V lost 0 bases to trimming and J lost 7 bases, with 16 bases between them. The CDR3 nucleotides read TGTGCCAGCAGCTTGGGGGCAGGGCCGTCCGGTGGCTACACCTTC. Its protein product is CASSLGAGPSGGYTF. Drawing the rest from reference TRBV5-4 and TRBJ1-2, the complete variable domain is ETGVTQSPTHLIKTRGQQVTLRCSSQSGHNTVSWYQQALGQGPQFIFQYYREEENGRGNFPPRFSGLQFPNYSSELNVNALELDDSALYLCASSLGAGPSGGYTFGSGTRLTVV.

This clonotype was picked up many times. The chain uses TRBV2 and TRBJ2-1; possibly TRBD1 or TRBD2 for D (5 bases each). V was pared by 0 bases and J by 4 bases, with 16 bases between. The length of the CDR3 is 17 residues. Germline V gene sequence: CDR1 SNHLY, CDR2 FYNNEI. The CDR3 spells CASSEALRGREYNEQFF. CDR3 coding DNA: TGTGCCAGCAGTGAAGCGCTTCGGGGCAGGGAATACAATGAGCAGTTCTTC. Filled out from reference TRBV2 and TRBJ2-1, the complete variable domain reads EPEVTQTPSHQVTQMGQEVILRCVPISNHLYFYWYRQILGQKVEFLVSFYNNEISEKSEIFDDQFSVERPDGSNFTLKIRSTKLEDSAMYFCASSEALRGREYNEQFFGPGTRLTVL.

At least ten counts were recorded for this clonotype. The chain has TRBV12-3 or TRBV12-4 and TRBJ2-1; D call uncertain. Trimming removed 4 bases from V and 7 bases from J, with 8 bases in between. The length of the CDR3 is 12 residues. The CDR3 bases are TGTGCCAGCAGTTGGGATTTTAATGAGCAGTTCTTC. Its translation: CASSWDFNEQFF.

This clonotype was counted ten times or more. This chain uses TRBV6-1 with TRBJ2-7, with 9 positions matching TRBD1. The CDR3 is made up of 15 amino acids. Germline V CDR1 and CDR2: MNHNS, SASEGT. The V and J ends lost 6 bases and 0 bases, in that order; junction bases with no gene match: 6. CDR3 loop: CASREMTGGSYEQYF. The CDR3 DNA sequence: TGTGCCAGCAGGGAAATGACAGGGGGCTCCTACGAGCAGTACTTC.

This clonotype has ten or more counts. The rearrangement uses TRBV4-3 and TRBJ2-3, with D perhaps matching TRBD1 or TRBD2 (5 bases each). This CDR3 is built from 15 residues. Trimming shortened V by 0 bases and J by 8 bases, and 15 bases separated the two germline ends. The V gene's germline CDR1 is LGHNA and CDR2 YSLEER. The CDR3 is CASSQDSQRGGTQYF. CDR3 coding DNA: TGCGCCAGCAGCCAAGATTCCCAGAGGGGCGGTACGCAGTATTTT.

This clonotype was counted many times. This chain uses TRBV15 with TRBJ2-5; 9 nucleotides match TRBD1. Germline CDR1 and CDR2: LNHNV and YYDKDF (reference sequence). This CDR3 contains 15 residues. V shed 5 bases, J shed 6 bases, and the junction held 10 bases outside the gene matches. The CDR3 sequence: CATSGPGQGRKTQYF. The CDR3 DNA is TGTGCCACCAGCGGTCCGGGACAGGGACGGAAGACCCAGTACTTC.

This clonotype was counted at least ten times. This rearrangement joins TRBV7-9 to TRBJ2-5; D is undetermined. V was trimmed by 5 bases and J by 4 bases, leaving 11 bases between them. The CDR3 extends over 13 amino acids. Per germline, CDR1 SEHNR and CDR2 FQNEAQ (reference sequence). The DNA of the CDR3 is TGTGCCAGCAGCCCCGCAGTCTCAGAGACCCAGTACTTC. Translated: CASSPAVSETQYF.

This clonotype was seen ten or more times. The V call is TRBV7-9, the J call TRBJ2-7; 8 nucleotides line up with TRBD2. Germline values: CDR1 SEHNR, CDR2 FQNEAQ (reference sequence). This CDR3 region has 12 residues. CDR3 bases: TGTGCGGCGCGGGAGGCTCTCTACGAGCAGTACTTC. Translation gives CAAREALYEQYF. The variable domain in full, completed from reference TRBV7-9 and TRBJ2-7, reads DTGVSQNPRHKITKRGQNVTFRCDPISEHNRLYWYRQTLGQGPEFLTYFQNEAQLEKSRLLSDRFSAERPKGSFSTLEIQRTEQGDSAMYLCAAREALYEQYFGPGTRLTVT.

This clonotype was seen at least ten times. This sequence joins TRBV24-1 and TRBJ2-2, with TRBD1 matching 7 bases. Germline V gives CDR1 KGHDR, CDR2 SFDVKD. The CDR3 is 16 residues long. V gave up 2 bases and J gave up 6 bases; unmatched junction bases: 8. The CDR3 nucleotides are TGTGCCACCAGTGATTCACAGGGGTGGGTCCCCGGGGAGCTGTTTTTT. This codes for CATSDSQGWVPGELFF.

This clonotype has at least ten counts. The chain is built from TRBV27 and TRBJ2-1, with 8 positions matching TRBD2. The CDR3 totals 16 residues. The germline V gene encodes CDR1 MNHEY and CDR2 SMNVEV (reference sequence). Trimming at V came to 5 bases and at J to 5 bases, leaving 11 bases not matched to a gene. CDR3 residues: CASSPEAGSGNNEQFF. The CDR3 DNA sequence: TGTGCCAGCAGTCCTGAAGCGGGTAGCGGGAACAATGAGCAGTTCTTC.

This clonotype occurred a few times. The chain links TRBV7-9 to TRBJ2-3; 9 bases align to TRBD1. With 5 bases clipped from V and 3 bases from J, the junction kept 9 bases outside the gene matches. This CDR3 region has 16 residues. The germline CDR1 and CDR2 sequences are SEHNR and FQNEAQ (reference sequence). The chain's CDR3 is CASSPQTGGITDTQYF. The CDR3 DNA is TGTGCCAGCAGCCCCCAGACAGGGGGGATAACAGATACGCAGTATTTT.

The table lists this clonotype with many counts. The V and J genes are TRBV19 and TRBJ2-2, with 10 bases lining up with TRBD1. The CDR3 loop spans 17 amino acids. With V trimmed by 4 bases and J by 2 bases, 7 bases remained unmatched. The V gene's germline CDR1 is LNHDA and CDR2 SQIVND (reference sequence). The CDR3: CASSTRTGGVNTGELFF. Here the CDR3 DNA reads TGTGCCAGTAGTACCCGGACAGGGGGAGTTAACACCGGGGAGCTGTTTTTT.

This clonotype was seen many times. J is TRBJ2-2 and V is TRBV29-1; possible D gene TRBD1, 5 bases. The CDR3 length is 14 residues. The V end was cut by 1 base, the J end by 2 bases, with 8 bases between. Per germline, CDR1 SQVTM and CDR2 ANQGSEA. This CDR3 is CSVEAGPNTGELFF. The CDR3 DNA is TGCAGCGTTGAAGCAGGGCCTAACACCGGGGAGCTGTTTTTT.

This clonotype was counted many times. The genes are TRBV14 and TRBJ2-7; D perhaps matches TRBD1 (6 bases). The length of the CDR3 is 15 residues. Trimming removed 3 bases from V and 6 bases from J, with 18 bases in between. Germline CDR1 is SGHDN and CDR2 is FVKESK. This chain's CDR3 is CASSHPGVLNAEQYF. The CDR3 DNA reads as TGTGCCAGCAGCCACCCAGGGGTTTTGAATGCCGAGCAGTACTTC.

This clonotype was seen a single time. A much larger clone sits a single nucleotide away, making a read error possible. The V and J genes are TRBV15 and TRBJ2-2, with a weak D call TRBD2 (5 bases). CDR1 is LNHNV and CDR2 is YYDKDF in the germline V gene (reference sequence). The CDR3 spans 11 residues. The CDR3 protein is CATSPAGELIF. The CDR3 DNA is TGTGCCACCAGCCCAGCCGGGGAGCTGATTTTT.

This clonotype was detected ten times or more. A read error may produce the germline difference seen at one junction end. The J gene is TRBJ2-7, the V gene TRBV7-7; 9 nucleotides agree with TRBD1. Germline V lookup: CDR1 SSHAT, CDR2 FNYEAQ (reference sequence). The CDR3 runs to 16 residues. The CDR3 nucleotides are TGTGCTAGCAGGACAGGGGTAGGCGGGTACTCCTACGAGCAGTACTTC. Translating it yields CASRTGVGGYSYEQYF.